The following is a TCR beta chain sequence with its context. It has no known antigen specificity. No much larger clonotype is one base removed from it; base qualities were not supplied. This sample is drawn from a study of blood T cell repertoires in COVID-19 (dated by TCRdb to 2019 to 2021). Context from the whole study: Collaborator samples came from the United States, Italy and Spain and covered acute and convalescent phases of COVID-19. The prospective study material was composed of cDNA or gDNA derived from T cells, B-cell-depleted T cells, or PBMCs. Deeply sampled blood TCRbeta repertoires from subjects exposed to, actively infected with, or recovered from COVID-19 were included in the dataset. The repertoires were released in a freely available public database intended as a resource for research on the immune response to SARS-CoV-2. The samples were drawn from two sources: the first 160 participants of the ongoing ImmuneRACE study, and 1,254 subjects contributed by 6 global collaborators. The sample metadata nearly always contained a de-identified subject ID, COVID-19 status, age in years and sex. Where available, HLA class I and class II types were taken from metadata supplied by the sample provider and were not determined by assay-based typing.

The full study reports these points: The amount of clinical and demographic metadata varied by source and participant and was provided uncurated.

TCRbeta CDR3 regions were amplified from genomic DNA by means of the immunoSEQ Assay, a bias-controlled multiplex PCR. The published analysis was carried out like this. Nucleated cell counts per sample were estimated from amplification of reference gene primers within the assay. Sequence reads were collapsed and filtered to measure the absolute abundance of every unique TCRbeta CDR3 rearrangement. For each sample, productive Simpson clonality was calculated as the square root of Simpson's diversity index over productive rearrangements. The table comes from immuneACCESS by way of TCRdb, which keeps in-frame sequences with V and J called. Part of the clones is missing from these tables; in studies checked, under half for an unresolved V gene and the rest for unknown reasons. The V and J calls and the clone size are those of that table, but D and trimming were determined from the DNA. A total of 75,000 to 95,000 clones appear in this sample, about 80% of them only once. The ten largest clones capture approximately 6.7% of the sample.

The collaborating institutions used their own protocols to collect whole blood in K2EDTA tubes. For TCRbeta analysis, collaborators shipped samples in one of three forms: frozen whole blood, isolated PBMCs, or DNA extracted from either of those sample types. The receptor comes from a man between 60 and 75 years old with acute or convalescent COVID-19. Sequences were obtained from peripheral blood.

Here the CDR3 is given as CASSATVAEAFF. In nucleotides, the sequence is TGTGCCAGCAGTGCTACGGTCGCTGAAGCTTTCTTT. The rearranged segments are TRBV25-1 and TRBJ1-1; the D gene cannot be named for sure. CDR1 MGHDK and CDR2 SYGVNS were looked up in the germline V gene. The CDR3 has 12 amino acids, counting the end cysteine and phenylalanine. This entry keeps only the CDR3 DNA: 36 bases, framed from base 1. Trimming takes 4 bases from V and 6 bases from J, and the germline ends sit 9 bases apart.